Below, 27 T cell receptor beta chains from the same sample are listed, as sequenced in a study of vaccination effects on CD4 cells after COVID-19 (dated by TCRdb to 2021 to 2024). Which antigens these TCRs recognize remains unknown. After less than eleven days of culture, CD4+ T cells were isolated with the EasySep CD4+ T cell isolation kit. The library was generated by the immunoSEQ multiplex PCR assay. Sourced from immuneACCESS, this table was stored by TCRdb with only in-frame sequences that have V and J called. A share of the clones is absent; for the studies checked, an unresolved V gene accounts for under half, and the remainder has no known explanation. Present in this sample are about 53,000 clones, roughly 80% of which were seen just once. The top ten hold 2.5% to 3.5% of the sample. The sequences come from CD4+ T cells from PBMCs cultured without peptide, collected before COVID-19 vaccination. The receptors shown here come from a human donor who received a COVID-19 vaccine.

The chain has TRBV2 and TRBJ1-1; D may be TRBD1 (5 bases). This CDR3 is built from 13 residues. The ends were cut back, 6 bases at V and 1 base at J, with 9 bases in the middle. Germline V CDR1 and CDR2: SNHLY, FYNNEI. The CDR3, as DNA: TGTGCCAGCAGGAACGACAGGAACACTGAAGCTTTCTTT. Translated: CASRNDRNTEAFF.

This clone has a handful of counts. The chain joins TRBV19 to TRBJ1-6, with D tentatively TRBD1 (5 bases). The germline gives CDR1 LNHDA, CDR2 SQIVND (reference sequence). The CDR3 is 14 residues long. Trimming cost V 7 bases and J 12 bases, with 19 bases left between them. The CDR3 DNA reads as TGTGCCAGTACCCCCGGGACGGGGTCTAGACCCCTCCACTTT. It specifies CASTPGTGSRPLHF.

This clone was observed a handful of times. The chain is built from TRBV27 and TRBJ1-6; 9 bases fit TRBD1. Germline V gives CDR1 MNHEY, CDR2 SMNVEV (reference sequence). J was trimmed by 9 bases and V by 5 bases; bases with no gene match: 8. The CDR3 is made up of 15 amino acids. The CDR3: CASSPQTGGISPLHF. The CDR3 DNA reads as TGTGCCAGCAGTCCCCAGACAGGGGGTATTTCACCCCTCCACTTT.

This clone was recorded a few times. Different DNA sequences within this sample yield the same CDR3. This chain links TRBV5-8 with TRBJ1-1, with D maybe TRBD1 (5 bases). CDR3 length: 11 residues. Germline loops: CDR1 SGHTS, CDR2 YDEGEE. V was pared by 7 bases and J by 5 bases, with 9 bases between. The CDR3: CASPGGTEAFF. The CDR3 DNA reads as TGTGCCAGCCCGGGGGGGACTGAAGCTTTCTTT.

The chain links TRBV10-3 to TRBJ2-7; TRBD1 might be the D (6 bases). Per germline, CDR1 ENHRY and CDR2 SYGVKD. The CDR3 spans 14 residues. V was trimmed by 0 bases and J by 5 bases, leaving 11 bases between them. The CDR3 sequence: CAISESSHRDEQYV. The CDR3 nucleotides are TGTGCCATCAGTGAGTCAAGCCACAGGGACGAGCAGTACGTC.

The rearrangement uses TRBV10-2 and TRBJ1-1; a weak D match, TRBD1 (5 bases). Germline CDR1 is WSHSY and CDR2 is SAAADI. The V end lost 7 bases, the J end lost 0 bases, and 6 bases lay between the germline ends. The CDR3 totals 12 residues. CDR3 DNA: TGCGCCAGCAAGACAGTGAACACTGAAGCTTTCTTT. This sequence encodes CASKTVNTEAFF.

The rearrangement uses TRBV5-8 and TRBJ1-4; TRBD1 matches 7 bases. Per germline, CDR1 SGHTS and CDR2 YDEGEE. This CDR3 comprises 18 residues. V lost 3 bases, J lost 0 bases, and 11 bases stayed unmatched. CDR3 loop: CASSWGWTGLPTNEKLFF. The CDR3 DNA sequence: TGTGCCAGCAGCTGGGGCTGGACAGGCCTACCAACTAATGAAAAACTGTTTTTT.

The chain carries TRBV11-2 and TRBJ1-2, with D hard to call. V shed 6 bases and J shed 8 bases, with 16 bases lying between them. The CDR3 length is 13 residues. The germline CDR1 and CDR2 sequences are SGHAT and FQNNGV. For the CDR3, the DNA is TGTGCCAGCAGTGCGGACGGAGCCAGGGGCTACACCTTC. As protein: CASSADGARGYTF. Looking up the rest from reference TRBV11-2 and TRBJ1-2 gives the full variable domain: EAGVAQSPRYKIIEKRQSVAFWCNPISGHATLYWYQQILGQGPKLLIQFQNNGVVDDSQLPKDRFSAERLKGVDSTLKIQPAKLEDSAVYLCASSADGARGYTFGSGTRLTVV.

The rearrangement uses TRBV15 and TRBJ2-5; 10 nucleotides line up with TRBD2. V was pared by 0 bases and J by 2 bases, with 6 bases of the junction left unmatched. Germline loops: CDR1 LNHNV, CDR2 YYDKDF (reference sequence). The length of the CDR3 is 17 residues. The CDR3 sequence: CATSRDGSGGPQETQYF. DNA for the CDR3: TGTGCCACCAGCAGAGACGGTAGCGGGGGGCCTCAAGAGACCCAGTACTTC.

This chain uses TRBV15 with TRBJ1-6; D ambiguous. Germline V CDR1 and CDR2: LNHNV, YYDKDF (reference sequence). Trimming shortened V by 0 bases and J by 5 bases, and 5 bases separated the two germline ends. The CDR3 has 14 amino acids. The CDR3 spells CATSRDPNNSPLHF. In DNA form, the CDR3 reads TGTGCCACCAGCAGAGACCCGAATAATTCACCCCTCCACTTT.

J is TRBJ2-4 and V is TRBV24-1; 9 bases are shared with TRBD1. CDR3 length: 16 amino acids. Germline assignment: CDR1 KGHDR and CDR2 SFDVKD. The trim removed 4 bases at V and 7 bases at J, leaving 10 bases unmatched. The CDR3 loop reads CATSDTDGTGKNIQYF. The CDR3 DNA reads as TGTGCCACCAGTGACACTGATGGGACAGGGAAGAACATTCAGTACTTC.

Here the CDR3 reads CASKNWDRGVSSPLHF. CDR3 in DNA: TGTGCCAGCAAGAACTGGGACAGGGGTGTTTCTTCACCCCTCCACTTT. The chain combines TRBV28 with TRBJ1-6; 10 positions match TRBD1. The V gene's germline CDR1 is MDHEN and CDR2 SYDVKM. The CDR3 is 16 residues long. The J segment lost 9 bases and the V segment lost 7 bases, leaving 12 bases of the junction unmatched.

This clone was observed a few times. The chain has TRBV6-2 or TRBV6-3 and TRBJ2-3; D remains ambiguous. The germline gives CDR1 MNHEY, CDR2 SVGEGT. The V end lost 2 bases, the J end lost 4 bases, and 4 bases lay between the germline ends. CDR3 length: 12 residues. CDR3 region: CASSYGPDTQYF. In DNA form, the CDR3 reads TGTGCCAGCAGTTACGGCCCAGATACGCAGTATTTT.

The chain recombines TRBV4-2 with TRBJ2-3; 7 nucleotides line up with TRBD2. This CDR3 has 16 residues. Germline V gene sequence: CDR1 LGHNA, CDR2 YNFKEQ. Trimming at V came to 0 bases and at J to 0 bases, leaving 3 bases not matched to a gene. In nucleotides, the CDR3 is TGTGCCAGCAGCCAAGATCGGCGGGGGAGCACAGATACGCAGTATTTT. Encoded protein: CASSQDRRGSTDTQYF.

This clone was counted only a few times. The V gene is TRBV18, the J gene TRBJ2-1; unclear D gene. This CDR3 has 14 residues. V was trimmed by 0 bases and J by 8 bases, leaving 11 bases between them. Germline V gene data show CDR1 as KGHSH and CDR2 as LQKENI. The CDR3 DNA is TGTGCCAGCTCACCACCGGTCGATGGGCATGAGCAGTTCTTC. It specifies CASSPPVDGHEQFF.

This clone has only one observation. The rearrangement links TRBV7-2 to TRBJ1-2; D call uncertain. Germline V gene data show CDR1 as SGHTA and CDR2 as FQGNSA. The CDR3 spans 15 residues. V lost 1 base to trimming and J lost 2 bases, with 11 bases between them. CDR3 sequence reads: CASSLVGSDNYGYTF. CDR3 sequence (DNA): TGTGCCAGCAGCTTAGTGGGCAGCGACAACTATGGCTACACCTTC.

This sequence joins TRBV24-1 and TRBJ1-5; no firm D call. CDR1 and CDR2 (germline): KGHDR, SFDVKD. This CDR3 contains 16 residues. With 3 bases removed from V and 0 bases from J, the gap between germline ends came to 11 bases. Written as DNA, the CDR3 is TGTGCCACCAGTGATAGCAGACACTTTAGCAATCAGCCCCAGCATTTT. It encodes CATSDSRHFSNQPQHF.

This clone occurred a few times. This chain links TRBV19 with TRBJ1-5; D might be TRBD1 (6 bases). The CDR3 is 16 amino acids. Germline CDR1 LNHDA, CDR2 SQIVND (reference sequence). V shed 3 bases and J shed 0 bases, with 12 bases lying between them. As DNA, the CDR3 is TGTGCCAGTAGTATGGGAATCAGGGGTAGCAATCAGCCCCAGCATTTT. Protein: CASSMGIRGSNQPQHF. Looking up the rest from reference TRBV19 and TRBJ1-5 gives the full variable domain: DGGITQSPKYLFRKEGQNVTLSCEQNLNHDAMYWYRQDPGQGLRLIYYSQIVNDFQKGDIAEGYSVSREKKESFPLTVTSAQKNPTAFYLCASSMGIRGSNQPQHFGDGTRLSIL.

This chain links TRBV5-1 with TRBJ1-2; D is uncertain. The germline gives CDR1 SGHRS, CDR2 YFSETQ. The CDR3 loop spans 13 amino acids. Trimming left V 1 base short and J 8 bases short, with 12 bases between. CDR3 bases: TGCGCCAGCAGCTTGAGGGTGGAAGAGGGCTACACCTTC. It is translated as CASSLRVEEGYTF.

The chain links TRBV7-9 to TRBJ1-3; 7 bases fit TRBD1. With 5 bases clipped from V and 2 bases from J, the junction kept 9 bases outside the gene matches. CDR3 length: 16 amino acids. Per germline, CDR1 SEHNR and CDR2 FQNEAQ (reference sequence). The CDR3 is CASSRDRVRTGNTIYF. DNA of the CDR3: TGTGCCAGCAGCCGAGACAGGGTACGTACTGGAAACACCATATATTTT.

The V gene is TRBV5-5, the J gene TRBJ1-6; D gene unclear. CDR3 length: 14 amino acids. V lost 4 bases and J lost 8, with 13 bases in between. The germline CDR1 and CDR2 sequences are SGHKS and YYEKEE (reference sequence). DNA of the CDR3: TGTGCCAGCAGCCCCGGACTGTTGGATTCACCCCTCCACTTT. This encodes CASSPGLLDSPLHF.

This clone turned up a few times. The J gene is TRBJ1-2, the V gene TRBV29-1; possibly TRBD1 for D (6 bases). The ends were cut back, 3 bases at V and 0 bases at J, with 11 bases in the middle. This CDR3 has 14 residues. Germline CDR1 and CDR2: SQVTM and ANQGSEA. The CDR3 DNA reads TGCAGCGTTGACAGGGACACCGCTAACTATGGCTACACCTTC. Its protein product is CSVDRDTANYGYTF. Combining the CDR3 with reference TRBV29-1 and TRBJ1-2 gives the whole variable domain SAVISQKPSRDICQRGTSLTIQCQVDSQVTMMFWYRQQPGQSLTLIATANQGSEATYESGFVIDKFPISRPNLTFSTLTVSNMSPEDSSIYLCSVDRDTANYGYTFGSGTRLTVV.

The chain carries TRBV18 and TRBJ2-5; D is undetermined. The V end was cut by 4 bases, the J end by 2 bases, with 11 bases between. Germline loops: CDR1 KGHSH, CDR2 LQKENI. The CDR3 covers 14 residues. Here the CDR3 reads CASSLGRLQETQYF. CDR3 nucleotides: TGTGCCAGCTCACTCGGGCGGCTTCAAGAGACCCAGTACTTC.

The CDR3 loop reads CASSPIGGNTGELFF. The CDR3 bases are TGTGCCAGCTCACCAATTGGTGGGAACACCGGGGAGCTGTTTTTT. V is TRBV18 and J is TRBJ2-2; D is unresolved. The CDR3 loop spans 15 amino acids. The V gene lost 2 bases and the J gene lost 1 base, with 8 bases spanning the gap. Germline CDR1 KGHSH, CDR2 LQKENI.

This clone was detected only a few times. The DNA for the CDR3 is TGTGCCACCAGCAGATTCCCTCCAGATACGCAGTATTTT. Residues: CATSRFPPDTQYF. The chain couples TRBV15 to TRBJ2-3; no definite D call. The germline gives CDR1 LNHNV, CDR2 YYDKDF (reference sequence). The CDR3 has 13 amino acids. Trimming removed 2 bases at V and 4 bases at J, with 7 bases between.

The chain employs TRBV19 and TRBJ2-3; 7 nucleotides match TRBD1. The germline gives CDR1 LNHDA, CDR2 SQIVND (reference sequence). The V segment lost 3 bases and the J segment 2 bases; nucleotides outside the gene matches: 2. CDR3 length: 14 amino acids. As DNA, the CDR3 is TGTGCCAGTAGTATCGGGACAGCCACAGATACGCAGTATTTT. It encodes CASSIGTATDTQYF.

The chain carries TRBV21-1 and TRBJ1-1; the table calls TRBD1, which could not be checked here. TRBV21-1 is noted as a pseudogene. The CDR3 contains 15 residues. The CDR3: CASSISVMVNTEAFF. The CDR3 bases are TGTGCCAGCAGCATTTCAGTTATGGTGAACACTGAAGCTTTCTTT.